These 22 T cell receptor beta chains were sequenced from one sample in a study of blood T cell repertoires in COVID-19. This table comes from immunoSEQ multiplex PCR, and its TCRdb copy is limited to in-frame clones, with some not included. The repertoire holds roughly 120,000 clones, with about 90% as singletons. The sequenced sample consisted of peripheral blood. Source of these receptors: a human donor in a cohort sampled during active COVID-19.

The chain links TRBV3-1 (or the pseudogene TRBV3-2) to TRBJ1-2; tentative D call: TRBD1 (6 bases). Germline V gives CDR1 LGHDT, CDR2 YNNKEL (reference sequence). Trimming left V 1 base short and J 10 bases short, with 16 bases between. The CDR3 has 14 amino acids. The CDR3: CASSQVWAGDAYTF. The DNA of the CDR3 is TGTGCCAGCAGCCAAGTATGGGCAGGGGATGCCTACACCTTC.

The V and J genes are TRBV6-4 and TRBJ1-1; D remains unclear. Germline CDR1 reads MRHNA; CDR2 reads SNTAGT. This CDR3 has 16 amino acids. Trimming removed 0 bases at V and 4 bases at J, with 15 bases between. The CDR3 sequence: CASSDSGRPGVTEAFF. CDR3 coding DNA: TGTGCCAGCAGTGACTCAGGCAGGCCGGGAGTCACTGAAGCTTTCTTT.

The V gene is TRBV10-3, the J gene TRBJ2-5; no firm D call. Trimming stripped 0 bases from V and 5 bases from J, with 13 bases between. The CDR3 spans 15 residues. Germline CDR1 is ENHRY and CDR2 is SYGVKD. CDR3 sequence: CAISESSSSRETQYF. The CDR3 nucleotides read TGTGCCATCAGTGAGTCGAGTTCGTCCCGGGAGACCCAGTACTTC.

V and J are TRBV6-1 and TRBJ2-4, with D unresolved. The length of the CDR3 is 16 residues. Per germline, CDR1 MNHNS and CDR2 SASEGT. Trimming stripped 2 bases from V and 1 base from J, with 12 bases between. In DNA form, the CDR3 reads TGTGCCAGCAGTGAATTACTAAATGGCGCCAAAAACATTCAGTACTTC. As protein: CASSELLNGAKNIQYF.

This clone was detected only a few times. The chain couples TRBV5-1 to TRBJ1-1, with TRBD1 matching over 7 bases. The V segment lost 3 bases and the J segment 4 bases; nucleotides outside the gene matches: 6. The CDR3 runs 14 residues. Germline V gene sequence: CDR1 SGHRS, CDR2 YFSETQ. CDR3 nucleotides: TGCGCCAGCAGCTCCCTACAGGGGCCCACTGAAGCTTTCTTT. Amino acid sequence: CASSSLQGPTEAFF.

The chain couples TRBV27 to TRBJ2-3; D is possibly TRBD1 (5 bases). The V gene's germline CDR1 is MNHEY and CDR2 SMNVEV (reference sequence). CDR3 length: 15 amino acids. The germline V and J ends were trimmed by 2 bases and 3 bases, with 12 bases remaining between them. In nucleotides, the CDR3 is TGTGCCAGCAGTTTAAAGGGGATTGTGACAGATACGCAGTATTTT. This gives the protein CASSLKGIVTDTQYF.

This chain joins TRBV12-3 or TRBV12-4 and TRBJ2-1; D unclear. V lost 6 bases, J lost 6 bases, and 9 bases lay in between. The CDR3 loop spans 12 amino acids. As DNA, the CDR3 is TGTGCCAGCAGATCTCTCCTCAATGAGCAGTTCTTC. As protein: CASRSLLNEQFF.

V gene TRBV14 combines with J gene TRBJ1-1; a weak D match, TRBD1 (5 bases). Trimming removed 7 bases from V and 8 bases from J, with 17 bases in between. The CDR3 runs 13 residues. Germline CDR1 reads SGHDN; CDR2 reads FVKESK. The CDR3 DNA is TGTGCCAGCACCCCCGATCTGGGGGGAGAAGCTTTCTTT. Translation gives CASTPDLGGEAFF.

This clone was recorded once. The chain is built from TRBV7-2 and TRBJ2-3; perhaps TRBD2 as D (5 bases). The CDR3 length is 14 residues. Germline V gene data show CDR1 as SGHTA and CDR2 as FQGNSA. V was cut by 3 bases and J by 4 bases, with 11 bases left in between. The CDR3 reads CASSLRVSPDTQYF. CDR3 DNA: TGTGCCAGCAGCTTGAGGGTTTCGCCAGATACGCAGTATTTT. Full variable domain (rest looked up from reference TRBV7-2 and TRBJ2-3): GAGVSQSPSNKVTEKGKDVELRCDPISGHTALYWYRQSLGQGLEFLIYFQGNSAPDKSGLPSDRFSAERTGGSVSTLTIQRTQQEDSAVYLCASSLRVSPDTQYFGPGTRLTVL.

CDR3 sequence reads: CASSRSAGQGDTEAFF. CDR3 nucleotide sequence: TGTGCCAGTAGTAGGTCCGCAGGACAGGGAGACACTGAAGCTTTCTTT. The chain links TRBV19 to TRBJ1-1; TRBD1 matches 8 bases. The junction had 10 bases not matched to a gene; V was cut back by 4 bases and J by 3 bases. There are 16 residues in the CDR3. Germline-derived CDR1 and CDR2 are LNHDA and SQIVND (reference sequence).

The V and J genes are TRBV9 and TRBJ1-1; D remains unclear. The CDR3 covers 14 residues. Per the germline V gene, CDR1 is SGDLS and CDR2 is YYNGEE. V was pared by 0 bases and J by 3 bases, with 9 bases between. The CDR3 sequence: CASSVARNHTEAFF. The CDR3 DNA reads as TGTGCCAGCAGCGTAGCTAGGAATCACACTGAAGCTTTCTTT.

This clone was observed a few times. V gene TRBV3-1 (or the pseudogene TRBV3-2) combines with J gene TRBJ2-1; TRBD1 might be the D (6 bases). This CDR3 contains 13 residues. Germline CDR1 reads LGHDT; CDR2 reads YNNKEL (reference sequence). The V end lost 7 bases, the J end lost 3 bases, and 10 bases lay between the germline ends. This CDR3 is CASTPQGYNEQFF. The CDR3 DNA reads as TGTGCCAGCACCCCACAGGGCTACAATGAGCAGTTCTTC.

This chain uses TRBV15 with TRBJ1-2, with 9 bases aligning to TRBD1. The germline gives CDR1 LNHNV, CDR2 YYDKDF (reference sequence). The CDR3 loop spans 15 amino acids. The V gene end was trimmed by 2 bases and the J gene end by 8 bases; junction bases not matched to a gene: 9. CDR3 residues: CATSRPPTGGSGYTF. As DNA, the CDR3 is TGTGCCACCAGCAGACCTCCTACAGGGGGCTCCGGCTACACCTTC. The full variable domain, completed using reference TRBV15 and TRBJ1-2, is DAMVIQNPRYQVTQFGKPVTLSCSQTLNHNVMYWYQQKSSQAPKLLFHYYDKDFNNEADTPDNFQSRRPNTSFCFLDIRSPGLGDTAMYLCATSRPPTGGSGYTFGSGTRLTVV.

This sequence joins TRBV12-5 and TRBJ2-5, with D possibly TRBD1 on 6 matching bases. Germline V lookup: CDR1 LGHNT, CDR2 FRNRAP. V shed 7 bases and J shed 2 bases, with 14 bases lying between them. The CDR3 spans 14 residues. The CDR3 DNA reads TGTGCTAGTGCCCGTTGGGGGCTTCAAGAGACCCAGTACTTC. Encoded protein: CASARWGLQETQYF.

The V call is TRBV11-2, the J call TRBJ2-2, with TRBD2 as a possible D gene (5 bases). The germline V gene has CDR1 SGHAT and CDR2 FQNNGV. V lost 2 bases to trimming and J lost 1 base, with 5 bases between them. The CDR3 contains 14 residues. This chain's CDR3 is CASSLTRNTGELFF. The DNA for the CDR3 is TGTGCCAGCAGCTTAACTAGGAACACCGGGGAGCTGTTTTTT.

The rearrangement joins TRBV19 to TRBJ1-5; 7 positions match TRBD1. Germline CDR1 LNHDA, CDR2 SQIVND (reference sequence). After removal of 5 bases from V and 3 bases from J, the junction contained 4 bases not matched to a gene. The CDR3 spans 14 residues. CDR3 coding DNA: TGTGCCAGTAGTCCCGGACAGGCCAATCAGCCCCAGCATTTT. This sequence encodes CASSPGQANQPQHF.

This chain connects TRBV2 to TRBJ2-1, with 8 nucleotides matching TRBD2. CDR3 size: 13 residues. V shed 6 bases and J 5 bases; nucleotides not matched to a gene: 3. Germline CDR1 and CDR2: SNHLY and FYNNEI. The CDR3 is CASRRGVHNEQFF. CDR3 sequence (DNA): TGTGCCAGCAGGCGGGGGGTCCACAATGAGCAGTTCTTC. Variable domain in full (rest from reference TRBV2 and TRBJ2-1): EPEVTQTPSHQVTQMGQEVILRCVPISNHLYFYWYRQILGQKVEFLVSFYNNEISEKSEIFDDQFSVERPDGSNFTLKIRSTKLEDSAMYFCASRRGVHNEQFFGPGTRLTVL.

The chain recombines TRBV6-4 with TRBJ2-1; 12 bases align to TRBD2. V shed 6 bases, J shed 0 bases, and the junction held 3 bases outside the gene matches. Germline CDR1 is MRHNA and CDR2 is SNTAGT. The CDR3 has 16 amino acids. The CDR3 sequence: CASSRGLAGSYNEQFF. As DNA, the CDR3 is TGTGCCAGCAGCCGGGGACTAGCGGGCTCCTACAATGAGCAGTTCTTC.

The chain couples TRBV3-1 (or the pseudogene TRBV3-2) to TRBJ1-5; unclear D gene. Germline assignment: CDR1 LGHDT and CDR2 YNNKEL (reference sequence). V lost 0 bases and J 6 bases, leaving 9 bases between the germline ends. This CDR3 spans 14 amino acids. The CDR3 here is CASSQDSPAQPQHF. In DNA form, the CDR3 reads TGTGCCAGCAGCCAAGATAGCCCAGCTCAGCCCCAGCATTTT.

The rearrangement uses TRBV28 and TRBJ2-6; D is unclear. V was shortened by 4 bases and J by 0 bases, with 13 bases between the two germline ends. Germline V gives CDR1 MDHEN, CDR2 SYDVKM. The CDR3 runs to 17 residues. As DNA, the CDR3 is TGTGCCAGCAGTTCGGGTCTTTTCGGCTCTGGGGCCAACGTCCTGACTTTC. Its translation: CASSSGLFGSGANVLTF.

CDR3 residues: CASSYRERYEQYF. Here the CDR3 DNA reads TGTGCCAGCAGCTACAGGGAGCGGTACGAGCAGTACTTC. The V gene is TRBV6-5, the J gene TRBJ2-7, with D possibly matching TRBD1 (6 bases). V lost 6 bases and J lost 4, with 13 bases in between. The germline gives CDR1 MNHEY, CDR2 SVGAGI. The CDR3 extends over 13 amino acids.

CDR3 nucleotide sequence: TGTGCCAGCAGCGAAAGGACTTCTCTACGCACAGATACGCAGTATTTT. Translating gives CASSERTSLRTDTQYF. The chain links TRBV11-2 to TRBJ2-3; TRBD2 is a possible D gene (5 bases). Between the trimmed V and J ends, which lost 5 bases and 1 base, there was a span of 16 bases. The germline CDR1 and CDR2 sequences are SGHAT and FQNNGV. The CDR3 covers 16 residues.